This TCR beta chain was documented in a study of T cell repertoires in cytomegalovirus infection. The V gene end was trimmed by 0 bases and the J gene end by 3 bases; junction bases not matched to a gene: 8. This CDR3 is built from 16 residues. The V gene's germline CDR1 is MNHEY and CDR2 SVGAGI. TCRdb fed the reads into MiXCR, producing one record per CDR3 protein. The sample has roughly 990,000 distinct CDR3 sequences, approximately 31% seen once. This clonotype was seen many times. Its matching antigen is unknown. General study points: Dominant in the ex vivo response were TCR beta clonotypes restricted by HLA-C and specific for CMV.

The TCR comes from a human donor in good health (CMV status not recorded). Some clones in this sample may be carry-over from other donors' samples. This sample comprised cultured CD8+ T cells from PBMCs, obtained from culture after CMV antigen stimulation. The chain employs TRBV6-5 and TRBJ2-7, with TRBD2 matching 7 bases. The CDR3 coding sequence is TGTGCCAGCAGTTACTCGGGGGAGGGGCGAGACTACGAGCAGTACTTC. Its translation: CASSYSGEGRDYEQYF.